This T cell receptor beta chain was identified during a study of blood T cell repertoires in COVID-19. Study details: From the United States, Italy and Spain came samples of acute and convalescent COVID-19.

CDR3 length: 13 amino acids. V was cut by 6 bases and J by 7 bases, with 13 bases left in between. From germline, CDR1 is MNHEY and CDR2 SMNVEV (reference sequence). In the original analysis: It was from reference gene primer amplification that nucleated cell counts were estimated. Some clones are missing from TCRdb's copy, which holds only in-frame ones; the method was immunoSEQ multiplex PCR. V and J calls and clone size are those listed in that table; D and trimming were worked out from the DNA. The data hold 11,000 or so clones, with about 80% observed a single time. This chain joins TRBV27 and TRBJ2-1, with a possible D match to TRBD1 (7 bases). The TCR originated in a man older than 75 with acute or convalescent COVID-19. The sample taken for sequencing was peripheral blood. In DNA, the CDR3 is TGTGCCAGCAGACCGACAGGGACTAATGAGCAGTTCTTC. It codes for CASRPTGTNEQFF.